This T cell receptor (beta chain) is from a study of blood T cell repertoires in COVID-19. Background on the study: In each case, the material was cDNA or gDNA derived from T cells, B-cell-depleted T cells, or PBMCs.

Original handling: Estimation of nucleated cell counts relied on the amplification of reference gene primers. Only in-frame clones appear in the TCRdb table, and some are missing; sequencing was by immunoSEQ multiplex PCR. The DNA gave D and trimming, while V, J and clone size come from that table. The profile covers some 150,000 clones, with around 84% appearing a single time and roughly 6.2% taken by the ten largest. The CDR3 is made up of 17 amino acids. From germline, CDR1 is SQVTM and CDR2 ANQGSEA. The V and J ends lost 3 bases and 7 bases, in that order; junction bases with no gene match: 14. The chain combines TRBV29-1 with TRBJ2-1, with 11 bases that match TRBD2. The specimen was PBMCs or T cells enriched from blood (not recorded which). The origin of this receptor is a woman in her forties or fifties who had been exposed to COVID-19. The CDR3: CSVDGIAGGPDINEQFF. CDR3 sequence (DNA): TGCAGCGTTGATGGGATAGCGGGAGGGCCTGATATTAATGAGCAGTTCTTC.